The 32 T cell receptor beta chains reported below all come from one sample, sequenced in a study of cytomegalovirus exposure and HLA in healthy donors. The PCR ran on 60 Vbeta and 13 Jbeta primers. Using immunoSEQ multiplex PCR, the repertoire was profiled, and TCRdb retains in-frame clones only, with some absent. The sample has about 85,000 clones, around four fifths seen once. Material: PBMCs. These TCRs come from a boy younger than 18 in good health and CMV-seronegative.

The J gene is TRBJ1-1, the V gene TRBV29-1; perhaps TRBD1 as D (5 bases). With 1 base removed from V and 3 bases from J, the gap between germline ends came to 9 bases. From germline, CDR1 is SQVTM and CDR2 ANQGSEA. This CDR3 comprises 13 residues. CDR3 protein: CSVEGGADTEAFF. CDR3 in DNA: TGCAGCGTTGAAGGGGGCGCGGACACTGAAGCTTTCTTT.

The chain employs TRBV10-1 and TRBJ1-1; TRBD1 is a possible D gene (5 bases). The germline CDR1 and CDR2 sequences are WNHNN and SYGVQD (reference sequence). The CDR3 has 14 residues. V was pared by 8 bases and J by 4 bases, with 17 bases between. Here the CDR3 DNA reads TGCGCCAGCGATCCTCAGGGCTCTTTCACTGAAGCTTTCTTT. Its translation is CASDPQGSFTEAFF.

The chain recombines TRBV7-8 with TRBJ1-5; TRBD1 might be the D (6 bases). CDR1 is SGHVS and CDR2 is FQNEAQ in the germline V gene. The CDR3 consists of 16 residues. V was cut by 2 bases and J by 5 bases, with 16 bases left in between. CDR3 DNA sequence: TGTGCCAGCAGCTTAATTAGTAAACAGGGCTATCAGCCCCAGCATTTT. It specifies CASSLISKQGYQPQHF.

The rearrangement joins TRBV25-1 to TRBJ2-3, with 10 bases aligning to TRBD2. V lost 6 bases to trimming and J lost 2 bases; unmatched junction nucleotides: 2. Germline CDR1 reads MGHDK; CDR2 reads SYGVNS. There are 14 residues in the CDR3. This CDR3 reads CASRGLATTDTQYF. CDR3 DNA sequence: TGTGCCAGCAGGGGACTAGCGACCACAGATACGCAGTATTTT.

This chain links TRBV7-2 with TRBJ1-2; 9 bases fit TRBD1. The V and J ends lost 5 bases and 14 bases, in that order; junction bases with no gene match: 21. CDR3 length: 16 amino acids. CDR1 is SGHTA, CDR2 FQGNSA, per germline. CDR3 nucleotide sequence: TGTGCCAGCAGCCCGGGGGGTAGGGGACAGGGTCGACAGAGGACCTTC. It encodes CASSPGGRGQGRQRTF.

This clone was seen a few times. V gene TRBV7-9 combines with J gene TRBJ1-1, with 7 bases aligning to TRBD1. The CDR3 consists of 15 residues. Germline CDR1 is SEHNR and CDR2 is FQNEAQ (reference sequence). With V trimmed by 3 bases and J by 3 bases, 7 bases remained unmatched. CDR3: CASSLGQLGDTEAFF. The CDR3 DNA reads as TGTGCCAGCAGCTTGGGACAGCTAGGGGACACTGAAGCTTTCTTT.

The V gene is TRBV29-1, the J gene TRBJ1-2; no firm D call. The CDR3 totals 12 residues. Germline CDR1 SQVTM, CDR2 ANQGSEA. V dropped 2 bases and J dropped 4 bases, with 8 bases sitting between them. CDR3 bases: TGCAGCGTTGAACTTGGCCCCTATGGCTACACCTTC. It codes for CSVELGPYGYTF. The full variable domain, its missing parts supplied by reference TRBV29-1 and TRBJ1-2, is SAVISQKPSRDICQRGTSLTIQCQVDSQVTMMFWYRQQPGQSLTLIATANQGSEATYESGFVIDKFPISRPNLTFSTLTVSNMSPEDSSIYLCSVELGPYGYTFGSGTRLTVV.

The rearrangement joins TRBV7-9 to TRBJ1-1, with 10 positions matching TRBD1. Germline V gene lookup returns CDR1 SEHNR and CDR2 FQNEAQ (reference sequence). Trimming at V came to 5 bases and at J to 5 bases, leaving 2 bases not matched to a gene. The CDR3 length is 13 residues. The CDR3 DNA reads TGTGCCAGCAGCCAGGACAGGGGGACTGAAGCTTTCTTT. Translation gives CASSQDRGTEAFF.

V and J are TRBV6-1 and TRBJ2-7, with unresolved D. V shed 2 bases and J shed 3 bases, with 5 bases lying between them. The germline gives CDR1 MNHNS, CDR2 SASEGT. The CDR3 extends over 12 amino acids. The CDR3 DNA reads as TGTGCCAGCAGTGAAACTAACTACGAGCAGTACTTC. Translated, it gives CASSETNYEQYF.

The chain is built from TRBV19 and TRBJ1-2; the match to TRBD1 covers 9 bases. From germline, CDR1 is LNHDA and CDR2 SQIVND (reference sequence). The V gene end was trimmed by 3 bases and the J gene end by 4 bases; junction bases not matched to a gene: 3. The CDR3 totals 14 residues. Written as DNA, the CDR3 is TGTGCCAGTAGTATCGGGGACAGGGCCTATGGCTACACCTTC. Translation gives CASSIGDRAYGYTF.

The chain employs TRBV7-9 and TRBJ1-1; possibly TRBD1 for D (6 bases). The CDR3 consists of 13 residues. Per germline, CDR1 SEHNR and CDR2 FQNEAQ (reference sequence). With 6 bases removed from V and 0 bases from J, the gap between germline ends came to 8 bases. The CDR3 is CASRDSLNTEAFF. Written as DNA, the CDR3 is TGTGCCAGCAGGGACAGCTTGAACACTGAAGCTTTCTTT.

The rearrangement joins TRBV7-8 to TRBJ1-2; TRBD1 matches at 10 bases. Germline values: CDR1 SGHVS, CDR2 FQNEAQ. V lost 4 bases and J lost 2; bases outside the gene matches: 10. The CDR3 sequence is 17 residues long. For the CDR3, the DNA is TGTGCCAGCAGCTCTTGGAACACGGGACAGGGGAACTATGGCTACACCTTC. Encoded protein: CASSSWNTGQGNYGYTF.

This clone occurred many times. The chain recombines TRBV16 with TRBJ1-3; TRBD1 aligns across 7 bases. The CDR3 is 14 amino acids. The V gene end was trimmed by 2 bases and the J gene end by 2 bases; junction bases not matched to a gene: 0. Germline lookup yields CDR1 KGHSY and CDR2 FQNENV. CDR3 nucleotides: TGTGCCAGCAGCCAAACAGGGGCTGGAAACACCATATATTTT. Translating it yields CASSQTGAGNTIYF. The whole variable domain, remainder taken from reference TRBV16 and TRBJ1-3, is GEEVAQTPKHLVRGEGQKAKLYCAPIKGHSYVFWYQQVLKNEFKFLISFQNENVFDETGMPKERFSAKCLPNSPCSLEIQATKLEDSAVYFCASSQTGAGNTIYFGEGSWLTVV.

V is TRBV6-5 and J is TRBJ2-1; the match to TRBD1 covers 11 bases. CDR3 length equals 15 residues. The germline V gene has CDR1 MNHEY and CDR2 SVGAGI. J gave up 6 bases and V 4 bases, and 5 bases lay outside the gene matches. CDR3 DNA: TGTGCCAGCAGTTCGACCGGGACAGGGGGCAATGAGCAGTTCTTC. Translated, it gives CASSSTGTGGNEQFF.

The chain uses TRBV29-1 and TRBJ2-7, with D possibly being TRBD2 (6 bases). Between the trimmed V and J ends, which lost 4 bases and 3 bases, there was a span of 10 bases. This CDR3 contains 12 residues. Germline V gene lookup returns CDR1 SQVTM and CDR2 ANQGSEA. CDR3 protein: CSVVTSFYEQYF. In DNA, the CDR3 is TGCAGCGTTGTCACTAGCTTCTACGAGCAGTACTTC.

This clone was observed a handful of times. V and J are TRBV6-5 and TRBJ1-1; D is uncertain. V shed 4 bases and J shed 1 base, with 7 bases lying between them. CDR3 size: 13 residues. From germline, CDR1 is MNHEY and CDR2 SVGAGI. CDR3 region: CASSFDWNTEAFF. The CDR3 region has the DNA TGTGCCAGCAGTTTCGACTGGAACACTGAAGCTTTCTTT.

The table lists this clone with a few counts. V and J are TRBV4-3 and TRBJ1-3; TRBD1 agrees at 8 bases. Trimming took 2 bases from V and 2 from J; bases not matched to a gene: 5. CDR3 length: 16 residues. The germline V gene encodes CDR1 LGHNA and CDR2 YSLEER. In nucleotides, the CDR3 is TGCGCCAGCAGCCAATTTCTGGACAGGGCTGGAAACACCATATATTTT. As protein: CASSQFLDRAGNTIYF.

Here the CDR3 DNA reads TGTGCCAGCAGTTTCAGCAGGACTGGAAACACCATATATTTT. Translation: CASSFSRTGNTIYF. This chain connects TRBV7-2 to TRBJ1-3; the D is unclear. Trimming left V 6 bases short and J 2 bases short, with 11 bases between. Germline V CDR1 and CDR2: SGHTA, FQGNSA. The CDR3 is made up of 14 amino acids.

This sequence joins TRBV13 and TRBJ1-1; TRBD1 might be the D (6 bases). Germline loops: CDR1 PRHDT, CDR2 FYEKMQ (reference sequence). This CDR3 contains 13 residues. V gave up 4 bases and J gave up 7 bases, with 13 bases separating them. CDR3 bases: TGTGCCAGCAGCTCATCAGGGGCCAGTGAAGCTTTCTTT. As protein: CASSSSGASEAFF.

This chain's CDR3 is CASSTGVNYGYTF. CDR3 nucleotides: TGTGCCAGTAGTACCGGGGTTAACTATGGCTACACCTTC. V and J are TRBV19 and TRBJ1-2, with D uncertain. The germline V gene has CDR1 LNHDA and CDR2 SQIVND (reference sequence). Trimming took off 4 bases at V and 1 base at J, with 7 bases between the two ends. The length of the CDR3 is 13 residues.

CDR3 amino acids: CASKGVYSGLNEQYF. CDR3 in DNA: TGTGCCAGCAAAGGGGTCTATAGCGGGCTCAACGAGCAGTACTTC. The chain couples TRBV6-1 to TRBJ2-7, with TRBD2 matching over 7 bases. J was trimmed by 5 bases and V by 7 bases; bases with no gene match: 14. Germline CDR1 reads MNHNS; CDR2 reads SASEGT. The CDR3 runs 15 residues.

DNA of the CDR3: TGTGCCAGCAGTGTGTCTGCGGGAGAGTACAATGAGCAGTTCTTC. This sequence encodes CASSVSAGEYNEQFF. The chain links TRBV6-4 to TRBJ2-1, with 7 bases that match TRBD2. V shed 4 bases and J 4 bases; nucleotides not matched to a gene: 7. The germline gives CDR1 MRHNA, CDR2 SNTAGT. The CDR3 extends over 15 amino acids.

The rearrangement joins TRBV19 to TRBJ1-1, with D tentatively TRBD1 (6 bases). CDR3 length equals 12 residues. The germline V gene encodes CDR1 LNHDA and CDR2 SQIVND (reference sequence). V shed 5 bases and J shed 10 bases, with 14 bases lying between them. CDR3 protein: CASSLSTGSAFF. CDR3 nucleotides: TGTGCCAGTAGTCTCTCGACAGGCTCAGCTTTCTTT.

This clone was detected once. V is TRBV25-1 and J is TRBJ1-1, with a possible D match to TRBD1 (5 bases). From germline, CDR1 is MGHDK and CDR2 SYGVNS. There are 14 residues in the CDR3. Trimming removed 4 bases at V and 1 base at J, with 10 bases between. CDR3 bases: TGTGCCAGCAGTGCCTCCACAGGGAACACTGAAGCTTTCTTT. Translation: CASSASTGNTEAFF.

This chain connects TRBV5-4 to TRBJ1-5, with a tentative D call TRBD1 (5 bases). This CDR3 is built from 15 residues. The V gene lost 0 bases and the J gene lost 2 bases, with 9 bases spanning the gap. Per the germline V gene, CDR1 is SGHNT and CDR2 is YYREEE (reference sequence). The CDR3: CASSLAPGGNQPQHF. CDR3 DNA: TGTGCCAGCAGCTTGGCCCCGGGGGGCAATCAGCCCCAGCATTTT. The complete variable domain, with remaining parts taken from reference TRBV5-4 and TRBJ1-5, reads ETGVTQSPTHLIKTRGQQVTLRCSSQSGHNTVSWYQQALGQGPQFIFQYYREEENGRGNFPPRFSGLQFPNYSSELNVNALELDDSALYLCASSLAPGGNQPQHFGDGTRLSIL.

This chain joins TRBV29-1 and TRBJ1-2; D not resolved. This CDR3 is 11 amino acids long. CDR1 SQVTM and CDR2 ANQGSEA come from the germline V gene. V lost 7 bases and J lost 5, with 11 bases in between. The DNA of the CDR3 is TGCAGCGGCCGGGGAGAGTATGGCTACACCTTC. This translates into CSGRGEYGYTF.

V and J are TRBV10-3 and TRBJ2-3; D unclear. The CDR3 sequence is 14 residues long. Germline assignment: CDR1 ENHRY and CDR2 SYGVKD. Deletions cut 6 bases from V and 5 bases from J, with 15 bases between. CDR3 DNA: TGTGCCATCAGCTCGATCGGAGTGGTAGATACGCAGTATTTT. Translated: CAISSIGVVDTQYF.

The gene calls are TRBV30 and TRBJ1-2; the D gene is possibly TRBD1 (6 bases). This CDR3 spans 12 amino acids. Germline V gene sequence: CDR1 GTSNPN, CDR2 SVGIG (reference sequence). The V and J ends lost 3 bases and 4 bases respectively, with 9 bases between them. The CDR3: CAWSRDTYGYTF. The CDR3 bases are TGTGCCTGGAGCCGGGACACCTATGGCTACACCTTC.

The chain is built from TRBV28 and TRBJ1-6; 9 nucleotides agree with TRBD1. From germline, CDR1 is MDHEN and CDR2 SYDVKM. The ends lost 4 bases at V and 7 bases at J; junction bases unmatched: 8. This CDR3 has 16 residues. The CDR3 DNA reads TGTGCCAGCAGTTCTACAGGGGGCAAGTTGAATTCACCCCTCCACTTT. Translated: CASSSTGGKLNSPLHF.

The chain has TRBV6-5 and TRBJ1-1; 7 positions agree with TRBD1. With V trimmed by 4 bases and J by 7 bases, 9 bases remained unmatched. The CDR3 runs to 14 residues. The germline CDR1 and CDR2 sequences are MNHEY and SVGAGI. Written as DNA, the CDR3 is TGTGCCAGCAGTTCCACGGGACAGAAAAGTGAAGCTTTCTTT. This codes for CASSSTGQKSEAFF.

The rearrangement links TRBV29-1 to TRBJ2-5; 7 positions agree with TRBD2. This CDR3 is built from 13 residues. J lost 5 bases, V lost 2 bases, and 5 bases had no gene match. Germline V CDR1 and CDR2: SQVTM, ANQGSEA. CDR3 sequence reads: CSVEKTSRETQYF. The CDR3 DNA follows: TGCAGCGTTGAAAAGACTAGCCGGGAGACCCAGTACTTC.

The gene calls are TRBV6-5 and TRBJ2-7, with 8 bases lining up with TRBD2. The CDR3 runs 13 residues. V shed 4 bases and J 6 bases; nucleotides not matched to a gene: 5. CDR1 MNHEY and CDR2 SVGAGI come from the germline V gene. This chain's CDR3 is CASSSGGPGEQYF. The CDR3 region has the DNA TGTGCCAGCAGTTCGGGGGGGCCGGGCGAGCAGTACTTC.